The clone carrying this TCR beta chain was found a few times. The sample comes from a study of blood T cell repertoires in COVID-19. Background on the study: Researchers got acute and convalescent COVID-19 samples from the United States, Italy and Spain. Nucleic acid was either cDNA or gDNA, and it came from T cells, B-cell-depleted T cells, or PBMCs.

The CDR3 is made up of 14 amino acids. Germline CDR1 and CDR2: SEHNR and FQNEAQ (reference sequence). V lost 4 bases, J lost 3 bases, and 2 bases stayed unmatched. In the study's own analysis: For nucleated cells, counts were estimated from reference gene primer amplification. The table came from immunoSEQ multiplex PCR; TCRdb's copy has only in-frame clones and leaves some out. The V and J calls and clone size were taken over from that table, and D and trimming were inferred from the DNA. The table has roughly 140,000 clones, 65% to 90% seen once. The source of this sequence is a woman between 45 and 60 years old in a cohort sampled during active or convalescent COVID-19. The sequenced sample was peripheral blood. The chain has TRBV7-9 and TRBJ2-3, with 9 bases lining up with TRBD2. The CDR3 coding sequence is TGTGCCAGCAGCTCTCTAGCGGGGACAGATACGCAGTATTTT. It specifies CASSSLAGTDTQYF.